These 15 T cell receptor beta chains were all obtained from the same sample, sequenced in a study of T cells in women clearing cervical HPV infection. Only in-frame clones appear in the TCRdb table, and some are missing; sequencing was by immunoSEQ multiplex PCR. The sample yields about 48,000 clones, of which the top ten take up around 1.5%. The sequenced sample was blood buffy coat. Every receptor here comes from a woman aged 18 to 75 with a cervical HPV16 infection that either progressed to CIN3+ or cleared (not recorded which).

About this clone: Read sequence stops 3 residues before the CDR3 end, and the germline J gene provides the missing end. V usage is TRBV6-2 or TRBV6-3 and J usage is TRBJ2-7, with 9 bases aligning to TRBD1. CDR1 is MNHEY and CDR2 is SVGEGT in the germline V gene. The length of the CDR3 is 13 residues. V lost 5 bases to trimming and J lost 6 bases; unmatched junction nucleotides: 5. The CDR3: CASSTGTGFEQYF. The CDR3 bases that were read are TGTGCCAGCAGTACCGGGACAGGGTTCGAG.

Note on this clone: From the germline J gene comes the end of the CDR3, since the read stops 3 residues before it. The V and J genes are TRBV4-2 and TRBJ2-1; 13 positions match TRBD2. V shed 3 bases and J 7 bases; nucleotides not matched to a gene: 6. Germline V lookup: CDR1 LGHNA, CDR2 YNFKEQ. The CDR3 has 16 amino acids. CDR3 in amino acids: CASSHTSGGEGNEQFF. The CDR3 bases that were read are TGTGCCAGCAGCCACACTAGCGGGGGGGAGGGGAATGAG.

About this clone itself: The CDR3 goes on 3 residues after the read ends, and that part is filled in from the germline J gene. V gene TRBV7-9 combines with J gene TRBJ2-5; the match to TRBD2 covers 7 bases. The germline CDR1 and CDR2 sequences are SEHNR and FQNEAQ (reference sequence). Trimming cost V 3 bases and J 3 bases; bases outside gene matches: 4. The CDR3 is 14 residues long. The DNA read from the CDR3 is TGTGCCAGCAGCTTGGGGGGGTTTAAAGAGACC. The encoded protein is CASSLGGFKET. The entire CDR3 sequence reads CASSLGGFKETQYF. Full variable domain (outside the CDR3, taken from reference TRBV7-9 and TRBJ2-5): DTGVSQNPRHKITKRGQNVTFRCDPISEHNRLYWYRQTLGQGPEFLTYFQNEAQLEKSRLLSDRFSAERPKGSFSTLEIQRTEQGDSAMYLCASSLGGFKETQYFGPGTRLLVL.

With respect to this clone: The read halts 3 residues ahead of the CDR3 end, with the missing end drawn from the germline J gene. The chain recombines TRBV5-1 with TRBJ2-1, with 9 nucleotides matching TRBD2. V was pared by 0 bases and J by 4 bases, with 2 bases of the junction left unmatched. This CDR3 is built from 15 residues. Germline CDR1 reads SGHRS; CDR2 reads YFSETQ. CDR3 DNA (partial): TGCGCCAGCAGCTTGGGCGGGAGGGAATACAATGAG. Protein sequence: CASSLGGREYNE. Given in full, the CDR3 is CASSLGGREYNEQFF.

Comments on this clone: Germline is not matched at one junction end, which may reflect a read error. The observed sequence ends 3 residues before the CDR3 terminus, with the missing tail filled in from the germline J gene. V and J are TRBV19 and TRBJ2-5, with 9 bases that match TRBD1. Germline CDR1 is LNHDA and CDR2 is SQIVND (reference sequence). The CDR3 runs 14 residues. The CDR3 reads CASMRQGGQGTQYF. The sequenced CDR3 bases are TGTGCCAGTATGCGACAGGGGGGCCAAGGGACC.

Concerning this clone: The read stops 3 residues short of the end of the CDR3; the missing end is completed from the germline J gene. The V gene is TRBV18, the J gene TRBJ2-2; possibly TRBD1 for D (5 bases). Looked up from germline, CDR1 is KGHSH and CDR2 is LQKENI. CDR3 size: 11 residues. CDR3 region: CASSNRNGLFF. The sequenced CDR3 bases are TGTGCCAGCTCTAACAGGAACGGG.

For this clone: The read is 3 residues too short to cover the CDR3 end, so that end is filled in from the germline J gene. The gene calls are TRBV19 and TRBJ2-3; D gene unclear. Germline-derived CDR1 and CDR2 are LNHDA and SQIVND (reference sequence). Trimming removed 5 bases at V and 0 bases at J, with 12 bases between. This CDR3 has 15 residues. The CDR3 region is CASSPVHGSTDTQYF. The CDR3 bases that were read are TGTGCCAGTAGTCCAGTTCACGGGAGCACAGATACG. Full variable domain (rest looked up from reference TRBV19 and TRBJ2-3): DGGITQSPKYLFRKEGQNVTLSCEQNLNHDAMYWYRQDPGQGLRLIYYSQIVNDFQKGDIAEGYSVSREKKESFPLTVTSAQKNPTAFYLCASSPVHGSTDTQYFGPGTRLTVL.

About this clone: The read ends 3 residues shy of where the CDR3 ends; the end is completed using the germline J gene. The V call is TRBV5-1, the J call TRBJ2-2; D is possibly TRBD1 (5 bases). Looked up from germline, CDR1 is SGHRS and CDR2 is YFSETQ. This CDR3 contains 15 residues. V was pared by 4 bases and J by 0 bases, with 10 bases between. The CDR3 bases that were read are TGCGCCAGCAGCCGTGACAGACCGAACACCGGGGAG. Protein: CASSRDRPNTGE. The CDR3 in full is CASSRDRPNTGELFF.

Comment on this clone: The CDR3 end is not reached by the read, which stops 3 residues before it; the germline J gene fills it in. The V and J genes are TRBV5-1 and TRBJ1-2; no reliable D call. From germline, CDR1 is SGHRS and CDR2 YFSETQ. V lost 3 bases to trimming and J lost 5 bases, with 8 bases between them. The CDR3 loop spans 12 amino acids. CDR3 bases read: TGCGCCAGCAGCTCATTAGGGTATGGC. Its protein is CASSSLGYG. The whole CDR3 reads CASSSLGYGYTF.

To note about this clone: The read is 3 residues too short to cover the CDR3 end, so that end is filled in from the germline J gene. The J gene is TRBJ2-7, the V gene TRBV13; 9 bases line up with TRBD1. The CDR3 is 15 residues long. The ends lost 1 base at V and 3 bases at J; junction bases unmatched: 4. Germline assignment: CDR1 PRHDT and CDR2 FYEKMQ (reference sequence). The covered CDR3 bases are TGTGCCAGCAGCTTAGCAAAGGACAGGGGCTACGAG. Amino acid sequence: CASSLAKDRGYE. The whole CDR3 sequence is CASSLAKDRGYEQYF.

Note on this clone: The CDR3 is cut off 3 residues early in the read; its end comes from the germline J gene. J is TRBJ1-1 and V is TRBV5-5, with D unclear. This CDR3 has 14 amino acids. Germline V lookup: CDR1 SGHKS, CDR2 YYEKEE (reference sequence). V lost 2 bases to trimming and J lost 6 bases, with 14 bases between them. The covered CDR3 bases are TGTGCCAGCAGCTTAGGACTCGATTTGGCTGAA. Translating gives CASSLGLDLAE. The full CDR3 sequence reads CASSLGLDLAEAFF.

With regard to this clone: Read coverage stops 3 residues before the CDR3 terminus; the germline J gene supplies the remainder. The V gene is TRBV29-1, the J gene TRBJ2-4, with D uncertain. Germline CDR1 SQVTM, CDR2 ANQGSEA. This CDR3 is 13 amino acids long. Trimming stripped 1 base from V and 5 bases from J, with 9 bases between. The DNA read from the CDR3 is TGCAGCGTTGAAGTAATAAGGGAAAACATT. It yields the protein CSVEVIRENI. In full, the CDR3 is CSVEVIRENIQYF. The variable domain in full, with the rest retrieved from reference TRBV29-1 and TRBJ2-4, is SAVISQKPSRDICQRGTSLTIQCQVDSQVTMMFWYRQQPGQSLTLIATANQGSEATYESGFVIDKFPISRPNLTFSTLTVSNMSPEDSSIYLCSVEVIRENIQYFGAGTRLSVL.

Turning to this clone: The sequence runs out 3 residues before the end of the CDR3; the remainder is reconstructed from the germline J gene. The V and J genes are TRBV28 and TRBJ2-7, with 11 bases that match TRBD2. The CDR3 runs to 15 residues. CDR1 is MDHEN and CDR2 is SYDVKM in the germline V gene. Trimming cost V 6 bases and J 2 bases; bases outside gene matches: 6. The covered CDR3 bases are TGTGCCAGCAGCCATAAGGGACTAGCGGCCTACGAG. Amino acids: CASSHKGLAAYE. The entire CDR3 protein is CASSHKGLAAYEQYF.

About this clone: The read gets to within 3 residues of the CDR3 end, and the germline J gene fills in the rest. The V gene is TRBV20-1, the J gene TRBJ2-1; TRBD2 aligns across 7 bases. The junction had 7 bases not matched to a gene; V was cut back by 2 bases and J by 9 bases. Germline assignment: CDR1 DFQATT and CDR2 SNEGSKA (reference sequence). The CDR3 spans 13 residues. CDR3 residues: CSARPGGSFEQFF. The sequenced part of the CDR3 DNA is TGCAGTGCTAGACCCGGCGGGAGCTTTGAG.

To note about this clone: The read gets to within 3 residues of the CDR3 end, and the germline J gene fills in the rest. The same CDR3 arises from other DNA sequences in this sample as well. V gene TRBV19 combines with J gene TRBJ1-4, with TRBD1 identical over 8 bases. Trimming cost V 4 bases and J 5 bases; bases outside gene matches: 6. The germline V gene encodes CDR1 LNHDA and CDR2 SQIVND (reference sequence). This CDR3 is built from 15 residues. The CDR3 is CASSTGTGGNEKLFF. CDR3 bases read: TGTGCCAGTAGTACCGGGACAGGAGGGAATGAAAAA.